The rows below give T cell receptor beta chains drawn from one sample of a study of blood T cell repertoires in COVID-19. Generated by immunoSEQ multiplex PCR, the TCRdb table keeps only in-frame clones and is missing some. The sample lists around 69,000 clones, roughly nine tenths occurring once. Sequencing input: peripheral blood. The receptors derive from a woman aged 50 to 60 with active COVID-19. CDR3s include the opening cysteine and the closing phenylalanine or tryptophan. Each record gives: J gene, V gene, clone size, CDR3 length, D gene, CDR3 DNA, CDR3 protein. A D gene is named only where the DNA matches it firmly. Part of the rows lack a size; the others show once, few, many or a class for expanded clones.

TRBJ2-2	TRBV24-1	-	20	-	TGTGCCACCAGTGATTTGAAAGTGGACAAACGCGGGGTGAACACCGGGGAGCTGTTTTTT	CATSDLKVDKRGVNTGELFF
TRBJ1-1	TRBV5-4	-	13	-	TGTGCCAGCAGCTTTCAGGGCGGCACTGAAGCTTTCTTT	CASSFQGGTEAFF
TRBJ2-2	TRBV29-1	-	13	-	TGCAGCGTAGCGTTGCTGAGGAGCGGGGAGCTGTTTTTT	CSVALLRSGELFF
TRBJ2-7	TRBV5-1	-	16	TRBD2	TGCGCCAGCAGCTCGAGGGTTGAGCGGGACCTCTACGAGCAGTACTTC	CASSSRVERDLYEQYF
TRBJ2-5	TRBV6-5	-	13	TRBD2	TGTGCCAGCAGCTACTGGGAGGGGGAGACCCAGTACTTC	CASSYWEGETQYF
TRBJ2-2	TRBV5-6	-	16	-	TGTGCCAGCAGCTTGGTCGGGACACAAAACACCGGGGAGCTGTTTTTT	CASSLVGTQNTGELFF
TRBJ2-5	TRBV29-1	-	15	TRBD2	TGCAGCGTTGACCGGGGACTAGCGGAGTGGGAGACCCAGTACTTC	CSVDRGLAEWETQYF
TRBJ1-1	TRBV12-5	-	15	-	TGTGCTAGTGGTTTAGGGGCTGGGGTGAACACTGAAGCTTTCTTT	CASGLGAGVNTEAFF
TRBJ2-5	TRBV7-6	-	14	TRBD1	TGTGCCAGCAGCTCTACCGGGACAGGGGGCGATGCCCACTTC	CASSSTGTGGDAHF
TRBJ1-5	TRBV4-1	-	16	TRBD1	TGCGCCAGCAGCCACGACAGGGGTCGTGACAATCAGCCCCAGCATTTT	CASSHDRGRDNQPQHF
TRBJ2-1	TRBV5-1	-	15	-	TGCGCCAGCAGCTTACAGGAGAGCTCCTACAATGAGCAGTTCTTC	CASSLQESSYNEQFF
TRBJ2-7	TRBV4-1	-	16	-	TGCGCCAGCAGCCAAGTCCCGGACAGCCTAACCTACGAGCAGTACTTC	CASSQVPDSLTYEQYF
TRBJ1-1	TRBV2	-	15	TRBD1	TGTGCCAGCAGTGAAAGTAGGGGGCGAAACACTGAAGCTTTCTTT	CASSESRGRNTEAFF
TRBJ2-2	TRBV27	-	15	TRBD2	TGTGCCACCATGTGGAATAGCGGGATAAACGGGGAGCTGTTTTTT	CATMWNSGINGELFF
TRBJ2-1	TRBV11-3	few	15	TRBD2	TGTGCCAGCAGCTCGACTAGCGGGAGTACGACTGAGCAGTTCTTC	CASSSTSGSTTEQFF
TRBJ2-3	TRBV3-1/TRBV3-2	-	16	-	TGTGCCAGCAGCCCCCGAGGACTGGTGAGCACAGATACGCAGTATTTT	CASSPRGLVSTDTQYF
TRBJ1-2	TRBV28	-	14	TRBD1	TGTGCCAGCAGTACCCCGGGACAGGCCTATGGCTACACCTTC	CASSTPGQAYGYTF
TRBJ2-1	TRBV27	few	15	-	TGTGCCAGCAGTTTAGACATAACAGCCTACAATGAGCAGTTCTTC	CASSLDITAYNEQFF
TRBJ2-5	TRBV19	-	13	TRBD1	TGTGCCAGTCGAGGGACAGCCCTGGAGACCCAGTACTTC	CASRGTALETQYF
TRBJ1-1	TRBV4-1	-	15	-	TGCGCCAGCAGCCAAGCGGCAGGGAAGAACACTGAAGCTTTCTTT	CASSQAAGKNTEAFF
TRBJ1-2	TRBV5-1	-	14	TRBD1	TGCGCCAGCAGCCTGGACCGGGACAGATATGGCTACACCTTC	CASSLDRDRYGYTF
TRBJ2-1	TRBV7-2	-	13	-	TGTGCCAGCAGCCGTGGCAAACCCAGGGAGCAGTTCTTC	CASSRGKPREQFF
TRBJ1-1	TRBV5-4	-	15	-	TGTGCCAGCAGCTTGGGTGGGGCGGGGGGCACTGAAGCTTTCTTT	CASSLGGAGGTEAFF
TRBJ2-5	TRBV9	-	15	TRBD2	TGTGCCAGCAGCGTTGGACTAGCGGGAGAAGAGACCCAGTACTTC	CASSVGLAGEETQYF
TRBJ2-2	TRBV5-1	-	15	-	TGCGCCAGCAGCTTGACCCAGATTAACACCGGGGAGCTGTTTTTT	CASSLTQINTGELFF
TRBJ2-7	TRBV2	-	13	TRBD1	TGTGCCAGCATAATGGACAGGAGTTACGAGCAGTACTTC	CASIMDRSYEQYF
TRBJ2-5	TRBV5-1	-	15	TRBD2	TGCGCCAGCAGCTTGAAGCGGGAGGGCCCAGAGACCCAGTACTTC	CASSLKREGPETQYF
TRBJ1-2	TRBV19	-	14	-	TGTGCCAGTAGTTGGGGGCGAGCGGACTATGGCTACACCTTC	CASSWGRADYGYTF
TRBJ2-2	TRBV9	-	19	-	TGTGCCAGCAGCGTAGCCGAGGTACTGGGGACATCCGGGACCGGGGAGCTGTTTTTT	CASSVAEVLGTSGTGELFF
TRBJ1-2	TRBV30	-	15	-	TGTGCCTGGAGGGGGGAGGGAAGCACTAACTATGGCTACACCTTC	CAWRGEGSTNYGYTF
TRBJ2-3	TRBV18	-	15	TRBD1	TGTGCCAGCTCACCGGGACAGGGGGCGGGAGATACGCAGTATTTT	CASSPGQGAGDTQYF
TRBJ1-1	TRBV27	-	15	-	TGTGCCAGCAGTTTAAACCCAGTAGCGAACACTGAAGCTTTCTTT	CASSLNPVANTEAFF
TRBJ2-2	TRBV28	-	15	TRBD2	TGTGCCAGCAGAAGGGCGGGAGGCTCGGCCGGGGAGCTGTTTTTT	CASRRAGGSAGELFF
TRBJ2-1	TRBV7-9	-	12	-	TGTGCCACCCCCGGGCAGGGGGGTGGGCAGTTCTTC	CATPGQGGGQFF
TRBJ2-1	TRBV5-1	-	15	-	TGCGCCAGCAGCTTGAGTAGCCGGACTTACAATGAGCAGTTCTTC	CASSLSSRTYNEQFF
TRBJ1-2	TRBV28	-	13	TRBD1	TGTGCCAGCACCCAGAACAGGGGCCGTGGCTACACCTTC	CASTQNRGRGYTF
TRBJ2-5	TRBV24-1	once	17	TRBD2	TGTGCCACCAGTGCCCTTCTGGCGGGAGGTCGGTTAGAGACCCAGTACTTC	CATSALLAGGRLETQYF
TRBJ1-3	TRBV3-1/TRBV3-2	-	15	-	TGTGCCAGCAGCCAAGCGCGGGGAGCCGGAAACACCATATATTTT	CASSQARGAGNTIYF
TRBJ2-7	TRBV2	few	13	-	TGTGCTTCGCATAAGGGCTCAGGGAACGAGCAGTACTTC	CASHKGSGNEQYF
TRBJ2-7	TRBV9	-	12	TRBD1	TGTGCCAGCAACCACAGGGGGCACGAGCAGTACTTC	CASNHRGHEQYF
TRBJ1-1	TRBV24-1	once	16	TRBD1	TGTGCCAACCGGGACAGGGGAGGTGTGGGTAACACTGAAGCTTTCTTT	CANRDRGGVGNTEAFF
TRBJ1-3	TRBV6-5	-	12	-	TGTGCCAGCAGGAGCGGACAGCTCACCATATATTTT	CASRSGQLTIYF
TRBJ2-1	TRBV9	-	12	-	TGTGCCAGCAGCGTAGGGAGCAATGAGCAGTTCTTC	CASSVGSNEQFF
TRBJ2-1	TRBV10-2	once	16	TRBD2	TGCGCCAGCAGGCCCGCCGGGACTAGCGGAGATGGAGAGCAGTTCTTC	CASRPAGTSGDGEQFF
TRBJ2-2	TRBV9	-	15	-	TGTGCCAGCAGCGTAAACGGGGAATACACCGGGGAGCTGTTTTTT	CASSVNGEYTGELFF
TRBJ1-1	TRBV19	-	13	-	TGTGCCAGCCACCGAAGCATGAACACTGAAGCTTTCTTT	CASHRSMNTEAFF
TRBJ2-1	TRBV6-5	-	15	-	TGTGCCAGTGACACGGATGGCTTCGAAGCCTTTGAGCAGTTCTTC	CASDTDGFEAFEQFF
TRBJ2-5	TRBV5-6	-	14	TRBD2	TGTGCCAGCAGCTCGAGCGGGAGGGAAGAGACCCAGTACTTC	CASSSSGREETQYF